This T cell receptor beta chain stems from a study of human T cells and chemical hapten exposure. TCRdb re-analysed the RACE reads in MiXCR, keeping a single row per CDR3 protein. The profile covers a few hundred thousand distinct CDR3 sequences, with 5% to 6.5% appearing a single time and around 8% taken by the ten largest. Germline V lookup: CDR1 MNHEY, CDR2 SMNVEV (reference sequence). The CDR3 covers 17 residues. V trimming: 6 bases; J trimming: 5 bases; junction bases outside the gene matches: 13. Time point: pre-sensitization, week 0. Noted treatment: therapeutic diphenylcyclopropenone sensitization with weekly scalp DPC.

This sequence was found in a woman aged 18-29 years with alopecia areata. Some clones in this sample may be carry-over from other donors' samples. The chain links TRBV27 to TRBJ2-1, with 10 bases aligning to TRBD1. The material sequenced was whole blood, taken in connection with sensitization to the hapten diphenylcyclopropenone (DPC). The CDR3 bases are TGTGCCAGCAGAAGGACAGGGGGGAGCCATGAGCACAATGAGCAGTTCTTC. Its translation is CASRRTGGSHEHNEQFF.